These 27 T cell receptor beta chains originate from one sample sequenced in a study of low-dose radiotherapy and immunotherapy resistance in tumors (dated by TCRdb to 2022 to 2024). Superscript III and a set of TRAV- and TRBV-specific primers were used to synthesize first-strand cDNA, so that both TCRalpha and TCRbeta chains were covered. TCRs were amplified for around 20 PCR cycles with Phusion, using a constant-region primer paired with the adapter attached to the V primers. The public reads were run again by TCRdb, first through fastp at Q25 and then through MiXCR, and only productive beta chains were kept. Records with the same CDR3 protein are collapsed into one entry carrying the most frequent genes and DNA. Recorded for this sample are 6,500 to 8,500 distinct CDR3 sequences; under 70% of them occurred a single time. Of the sample, more than 9.5% is held by the ten largest clones. These receptors all come from a human donor with advanced metastatic prostate, ovarian, gallbladder or colorectal cancer (not recorded which). This table probably holds off-target reads from a library built for another chain.

The chain employs TRBV5-1 and TRBJ1-2; the D gene is possibly TRBD1 (5 bases). The V end lost 4 bases, the J end lost 8 bases, and 12 bases lay between the germline ends. The CDR3 is 12 amino acids. Germline values: CDR1 SGHRS, CDR2 YFSETQ. For the CDR3, the DNA is TGCGCCAGCAGCGACCAGGGTGTCGGCTACACCTTC. Translation: CASSDQGVGYTF.

The rearrangement uses TRBV2 and TRBJ2-7; no reliable D call. V was trimmed by 6 bases and J by 5 bases, leaving 14 bases between them. Germline lookup yields CDR1 SNHLY and CDR2 FYNNEI. This CDR3 has 13 amino acids. CDR3 sequence reads: CASSPQRAHEQYF. The CDR3 DNA sequence: TGTGCCAGCAGCCCCCAACGGGCCCACGAGCAGTACTTC.

As for this clonotype: The CDR3 ends on some other residue instead of the conserved phenylalanine or tryptophan, so this is likely a read error. This chain uses TRBV29-1 with TRBJ2-5; 9 nucleotides agree with TRBD2. The CDR3 has 18 residues. Germline CDR1 reads SQVTM; CDR2 reads ANQGSEA. V was clipped by 0 bases and J by 1 base; unmatched bases: 12. The CDR3: CSVEDLGTAGGFQETQYL. The CDR3, as DNA: TGCAGCGTTGAAGATTTGGGCACTGCGGGAGGGTTCCAAGAGACCCAGTACTTA.

This clonotype has more than one count but fewer than ten. This CDR3 reads CASGTPSYNEQFF. CDR3 sequence (DNA): TGCGCCAGCGGGACACCTTCTTACAATGAGCAGTTCTTC. The chain recombines TRBV5-1 with TRBJ2-1; D is possibly TRBD1 (6 bases). Germline CDR1 SGHRS, CDR2 YFSETQ. Trimming left V 7 bases short and J 4 bases short, with 12 bases between. The CDR3 has 13 amino acids.

This clonotype was picked up a small number of times. This sequence joins TRBV28 and TRBJ2-3; TRBD2 aligns across 9 bases. The CDR3 runs 17 residues. The trim removed 3 bases at V and 5 bases at J, leaving 12 bases unmatched. Germline CDR1 reads MDHEN; CDR2 reads SYDVKM. The CDR3 loop is CASSFLGGGEFRDTQYF. For the CDR3, the DNA is TGTGCCAGCAGTTTTCTCGGCGGGGGGGAGTTTCGAGATACGCAGTATTTT.

The chain is built from TRBV2 and TRBJ1-5, with D tentatively TRBD1 (5 bases). The CDR3 runs 12 residues. Trimming pared 4 bases from V and 4 bases from J, leaving 5 bases between. From germline, CDR1 is SNHLY and CDR2 FYNNEI. The CDR3: CASSGQNQPQHF. The CDR3 DNA follows: TGTGCCAGCAGTGGACAGAATCAGCCCCAGCATTTT.

The rearrangement joins TRBV2 to TRBJ2-1, with TRBD2 identical over 12 bases. The V gene end was trimmed by 5 bases and the J gene end by 7 bases; junction bases not matched to a gene: 15. The CDR3 is 18 amino acids. CDR1 SNHLY and CDR2 FYNNEI come from the germline V gene. The CDR3 sequence is CASSITPPPTSGSNEQFF. The CDR3 DNA sequence: TGTGCCAGCAGTATTACCCCTCCACCGACTAGCGGGAGTAATGAGCAGTTCTTC.

This clonotype was observed a handful of times. The rearrangement links TRBV20-1 to TRBJ2-1; tentatively, D is TRBD2 (5 bases). The CDR3 runs 13 residues. V gave up 8 bases and J gave up 8 bases, with 19 bases separating them. Germline CDR1 is DFQATT and CDR2 is SNEGSKA (reference sequence). CDR3 coding DNA: TGCAGTTCACAAAGGGCGGGCTTCGATGAGCAGTTCTTC. Residues: CSSQRAGFDEQFF.

V gene TRBV19 combines with J gene TRBJ2-5; 16 bases agree with TRBD2. Germline V CDR1 and CDR2: LNHDA, SQIVND (reference sequence). With 7 bases clipped from V and 5 bases from J, the junction kept 4 bases outside the gene matches. The CDR3 covers 15 residues. CDR3 region: CASTTGLAGGETQYF. The CDR3, as DNA: TGTGCCAGTACCACGGGACTAGCGGGGGGGGAGACCCAGTACTTC. The variable domain in full, with the rest retrieved from reference TRBV19 and TRBJ2-5, is DGGITQSPKYLFRKEGQNVTLSCEQNLNHDAMYWYRQDPGQGLRLIYYSQIVNDFQKGDIAEGYSVSREKKESFPLTVTSAQKNPTAFYLCASTTGLAGGETQYFGPGTRLLVL.

This clonotype was seen a single time. The rearrangement links TRBV5-1 to TRBJ2-1; D is unclear. The V gene's germline CDR1 is SGHRS and CDR2 YFSETQ. V lost 4 bases, J lost 7 bases, and 9 bases lay in between. The CDR3 runs 12 residues. The CDR3 DNA is TGCGCCAGCAGCCTGGCCGTGAATGAGCAGTTCTTC. This translates into CASSLAVNEQFF. The whole variable domain, filled in from reference TRBV5-1 and TRBJ2-1, reads KAGVTQTPRYLIKTRGQQVTLSCSPISGHRSVSWYQQTPGQGLQFLFEYFSETQRNKGNFPGRFSGRQFSNSRSEMNVSTLELGDSALYLCASSLAVNEQFFGPGTRLTVL.

This chain links TRBV3-1 with TRBJ1-1, with D unresolved. CDR1 and CDR2 (germline): LGHDT, YNNKEL (reference sequence). The V gene lost 4 bases and the J gene lost 1 base, with 7 bases spanning the gap. The CDR3 spans 13 residues. The CDR3 coding sequence is TGTGCCAGCAGCCCGGTGGGGAACACTGAAGCTTTCTTT. It specifies CASSPVGNTEAFF.

This clonotype has only a few counts. The chain joins TRBV12-3 or TRBV12-4 to TRBJ2-3; possible D gene TRBD1, 6 bases. Deletions cut 6 bases from V and 1 base from J, with 14 bases between. This CDR3 spans 15 amino acids. This CDR3 is CASRLWTERTDTQYF. The DNA of the CDR3 is TGTGCCAGCAGACTCTGGACAGAACGCACAGATACGCAGTATTTT.

This sequence joins TRBV28 and TRBJ1-3; TRBD1 might be the D (5 bases). The CDR3 runs to 15 residues. Per germline, CDR1 MDHEN and CDR2 SYDVKM. V lost 5 bases to trimming and J lost 0 bases, with 11 bases between them. This CDR3 reads CASSGGPISGNTIYF. DNA of the CDR3: TGTGCCAGCAGTGGGGGACCGATCTCTGGAAACACCATATATTTT.

The rearrangement joins TRBV6-8 to TRBJ2-1, with D unresolved. The germline CDR1 and CDR2 sequences are MNHGY and SAAAGT. The V end was cut by 4 bases, the J end by 0 bases, with 13 bases between. This CDR3 spans 16 amino acids. The CDR3: CASSLKAPSSYNEQFF. The CDR3 DNA is TGTGCCAGCAGTTTAAAGGCCCCCAGCTCCTACAATGAGCAGTTCTTC.

This clonotype was picked up a small number of times. This chain uses TRBV3-1 with TRBJ2-1, with TRBD2 matching over 13 bases. CDR1 is LGHDT, CDR2 YNNKEL, per germline (reference sequence). V was clipped by 1 base and J by 9 bases; unmatched bases: 3. This CDR3 has 15 residues. CDR3 nucleotide sequence: TGTGCCAGCAGCCAAGGACTAGCGGGAGGTGCTGAGCAGTTCTTC. Protein product: CASSQGLAGGAEQFF.

This clonotype was recorded a few times. V is TRBV20-1 and J is TRBJ2-7, with 8 positions matching TRBD2. CDR3 length equals 12 residues. Trimming cost V 3 bases and J 3 bases; bases outside gene matches: 1. Germline lookup yields CDR1 DFQATT and CDR2 SNEGSKA (reference sequence). This chain's CDR3 is CSARGLGYEQYF. CDR3 DNA sequence: TGCAGTGCTAGGGGACTAGGCTACGAGCAGTACTTC.

This clonotype was observed a few times. The rearrangement links TRBV5-5 to TRBJ2-7, with D possibly being TRBD2 (6 bases). Germline assignment: CDR1 SGHKS and CDR2 YYEKEE (reference sequence). The CDR3 length is 15 residues. V was shortened by 0 bases and J by 2 bases, with 12 bases between the two germline ends. CDR3 nucleotide sequence: TGTGCCAGCAGCTTGGCGGCGGGAACCACCTACGAGCAGTACTTC. Translating it yields CASSLAAGTTYEQYF. Combining the CDR3 with reference TRBV5-5 and TRBJ2-7 gives the whole variable domain DAGVTQSPTHLIKTRGQQVTLRCSPISGHKSVSWYQQVLGQGPQFIFQYYEKEERGRGNFPDRFSARQFPNYSSELNVNALLLGDSALYLCASSLAAGTTYEQYFGPGTRLTVT.

The chain links TRBV12-3 or TRBV12-4 to TRBJ2-1; 10 bases match TRBD2. Trimming cost V 7 bases and J 7 bases; bases outside gene matches: 7. The CDR3 runs 14 residues. Written as DNA, the CDR3 is TGTGCCAGCACCCTGAGCGGGGGGGCAAATGAGCAGTTCTTC. This sequence encodes CASTLSGGANEQFF.

This chain links TRBV18 with TRBJ2-3; 7 nucleotides line up with TRBD1. V lost 4 bases to trimming and J lost 2 bases; unmatched junction nucleotides: 6. The CDR3 is 15 amino acids. Per germline, CDR1 KGHSH and CDR2 LQKENI. The CDR3 DNA sequence: TGTGCCAGCTCACTACAACAGGGGAACACAGATACGCAGTATTTT. It yields the protein CASSLQQGNTDTQYF.

This clonotype has more than one count but fewer than ten. The chain has TRBV2 and TRBJ2-7; a weak D match, TRBD1 (6 bases). The germline CDR1 and CDR2 sequences are SNHLY and FYNNEI. The CDR3 contains 12 residues. V lost 7 bases to trimming and J lost 2 bases, with 9 bases between them. In DNA form, the CDR3 reads TGTGCCAGCAACACAGGGACCTACGAGCAGTACTTC. Translation: CASNTGTYEQYF.

Only one count was recorded for this clonotype. The chain has TRBV6-2 or TRBV6-3 and TRBJ1-1; no reliable D call. CDR1 MNHEY and CDR2 SVGEGT come from the germline V gene. V lost 10 bases and J 6 bases, leaving 12 bases between the germline ends. There are 11 residues in the CDR3. The CDR3 protein is CATLSEAEAFF. The CDR3 DNA is TGTGCCACCCTTAGTGAAGCTGAAGCTTTCTTT.

The rearrangement links TRBV28 to TRBJ2-3; perhaps TRBD1 as D (5 bases). Trimming shortened V by 5 bases and J by 6 bases, and 12 bases separated the two germline ends. CDR1 is MDHEN, CDR2 SYDVKM, per germline. CDR3 length equals 13 residues. CDR3 nucleotides: TGTGCCAGCAGTAAACAGGCCCCCGATACGCAGTATTTT. It translates to CASSKQAPDTQYF.

This clonotype was detected only a few times. The chain is built from TRBV5-4 and TRBJ2-2, with no clear D. Trimming shortened V by 2 bases and J by 3 bases, and 11 bases separated the two germline ends. Germline V gene lookup returns CDR1 SGHNT and CDR2 YYREEE (reference sequence). This CDR3 is built from 15 residues. CDR3 residues: CASSLGQHYTGELFF. CDR3 bases: TGTGCCAGCAGCTTAGGCCAACATTACACCGGGGAGCTGTTTTTT.

This clonotype has a single count. Here the CDR3 omits its conserved ending phenylalanine or tryptophan, so a read error is the likely source. J is TRBJ2-7 and V is TRBV20-1; D possibly corresponds to TRBD1 (6 bases). Germline CDR1 is DFQATT and CDR2 is SNEGSKA (reference sequence). The CDR3 totals 12 residues. The CDR3, as DNA: TGCAGCACACAGGGCCCCAACTACGAGCAGTACTCC. Translating gives CSTQGPNYEQYS.

In its sample, this clonotype was seen a few times. The chain recombines TRBV5-6 with TRBJ2-7; unclear D gene. Per germline, CDR1 SGHDT and CDR2 YYEEEE. Trimming removed 0 bases at V and 5 bases at J, with 9 bases between. This CDR3 has 13 residues. CDR3 DNA: TGTGCCAGCAGCTTGGCCGCTCAGGACGAGCAGTACTTC. This gives the protein CASSLAAQDEQYF.

The chain uses TRBV5-8 and TRBJ2-1; 12 nucleotides line up with TRBD2. Per germline, CDR1 SGHTS and CDR2 YDEGEE. Trimming cost V 1 base and J 8 bases; bases outside gene matches: 16. The CDR3 spans 19 residues. CDR3 sequence: CASSLIPNRASGGVYEQFF. The CDR3 nucleotides read TGTGCCAGCAGCTTGATACCTAATCGGGCTAGCGGGGGGGTCTATGAGCAGTTCTTC. Based on the CDR3 plus reference TRBV5-8 and TRBJ2-1, the full variable domain is EAGVTQSPTHLIKTRGQQATLRCSPISGHTSVYWYQQALGLGLQFLLWYDEGEERNRGNFPPRFSGRQFPNYSSELNVNALELEDSALYLCASSLIPNRASGGVYEQFFGPGTRLTVL.

The rearrangement uses TRBV9 and TRBJ2-3; D possibly uses TRBD1 or TRBD2 (5 bases each). Looked up from germline, CDR1 is SGDLS and CDR2 is YYNGEE. The V end was cut by 3 bases, the J end by 2 bases, with 13 bases between. The CDR3 loop spans 15 amino acids. The CDR3 sequence is CASSGEGRVTDTQYF. The CDR3 DNA reads as TGTGCCAGCAGCGGAGAGGGGCGGGTCACAGATACGCAGTATTTT.